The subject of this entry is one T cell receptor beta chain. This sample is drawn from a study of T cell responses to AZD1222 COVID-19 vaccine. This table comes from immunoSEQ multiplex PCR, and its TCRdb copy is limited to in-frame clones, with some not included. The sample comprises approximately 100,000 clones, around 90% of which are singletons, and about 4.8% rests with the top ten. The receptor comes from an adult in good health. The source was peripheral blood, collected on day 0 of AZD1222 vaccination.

CDR3 nucleotide sequence: TGTGCCAGCACCCGCCCGGACTCTGGAAACACCATATATTTT. Protein sequence: CASTRPDSGNTIYF. The chain employs TRBV18 and TRBJ1-3; D unresolved. The CDR3 contains 14 residues. Germline CDR1 KGHSH, CDR2 LQKENI. The V end lost 8 bases, the J end lost 0 bases, and 11 bases lay between the germline ends.